The present TCR beta chain was sequenced within a study of radiotherapy plus CTLA-4 blockade in lung cancer. Study-wide context: An objective response was seen in 18% of patients, and disease control in about 30%. Study-level points and caveats: Peripheral blood showed expansion of tumor-derived TCR clones after radiotherapy and ipilimumab. The best prediction of response reportedly came from early blood T cell clone dynamics, with interferon-beta.

The junction had 2 bases not matched to a gene; V was cut back by 1 base and J by 4 bases. The length of the CDR3 is 14 residues. The germline gives CDR1 SGHNT, CDR2 YYREEE (reference sequence). Sequenced by immunoSEQ multiplex PCR; TCRdb stores in-frame clones only, minus some. Among 130,000 or so clones listed, 85% to 90% were seen once. Note on this clone: Its antigen is still unknown.

Focal radiation was given together with CTLA-4 blockade (ipilimumab) to patients with chemo-refractory metastatic non-small-cell lung cancer. This clonotype was obtained from a human donor with non-small cell lung cancer that progressed on radiotherapy plus ipilimumab. Here the sequenced sample was peripheral blood, taken from a patient treated with radiotherapy plus ipilimumab. This sequence joins TRBV5-4 and TRBJ2-3; 8 bases map to TRBD2. In DNA form, the CDR3 reads TGTGCCAGCAGCTTGCTAGCGGGCCCAGATACGCAGTATTTT. Its translation: CASSLLAGPDTQYF. Full variable domain (remainder filled in from reference TRBV5-4 and TRBJ2-3): ETGVTQSPTHLIKTRGQQVTLRCSSQSGHNTVSWYQQALGQGPQFIFQYYREEENGRGNFPPRFSGLQFPNYSSELNVNALELDDSALYLCASSLLAGPDTQYFGPGTRLTVL.